This T cell receptor beta chain is from a study of T cells in Graves' hyperthyroidism and ophthalmopathy. General observations from the study: Appearing also in blood were most of the thyroid clonotypes expanded above 0.001.

Disease duration was under 3 months in the ophthalmopathy patients, who also had a Clinical Activity Score of at least 3 and a NOSPECS grade of at least 4. J gave up 0 bases and V 9 bases, and 3 bases lay outside the gene matches. Germline V CDR1 and CDR2: KGHDR, SFDVKD. This CDR3 is 15 amino acids long. RNA transcripts provided the source from which TCR beta CDR3 regions were amplified. The HTBI primer set served for first-round RT-PCR of the TCR CDR3. TCRdb re-analysed the multiplex PCR reads in MiXCR, keeping a single row per CDR3 protein. The table has approximately 300,000 distinct CDR3 sequences, more than 15% seen once. This clonotype was recorded at least ten times. Its antigen remains unidentified.

The sequence was collected from a woman in her sixties with Graves' ophthalmopathy. Sequencing used blood. The rearrangement joins TRBV24-1 to TRBJ2-5; 13 bases match TRBD2. CDR3 coding DNA: TGTGCCACCGTAGGGACTAGCGGGGACCAAGAGACCCAGTACTTC. Protein product: CATVGTSGDQETQYF.